These 15 T cell receptor beta chains were all obtained from the same sample, sequenced in a study of blood T cell repertoires in COVID-19. The repertoire was sequenced with immunoSEQ multiplex PCR; TCRdb's copy has only in-frame clones and lacks some. The table has under 200,000 clones, approximately 87% seen once. The material sequenced was peripheral blood. The receptors here all came from a woman aged 60-75 years with COVID-19, enrolled during active disease.

The chain employs TRBV5-1 and TRBJ2-1; D remains unclear. Trimming pared 1 base from V and 8 bases from J, leaving 7 bases between. Germline V gives CDR1 SGHRS, CDR2 YFSETQ. The CDR3 runs 12 residues. The CDR3 sequence is CASSLYIYEQFF. The DNA of the CDR3 is TGCGCCAGCAGCTTGTATATATATGAGCAGTTCTTC.

This clone was counted only a few times. This chain joins TRBV11-3 and TRBJ2-7; 10 bases line up with TRBD2. The length of the CDR3 is 17 residues. Germline V gene sequence: CDR1 SGHNT, CDR2 YENEEA. Germline trimming cut 5 bases from V and 4 bases from J; bases unmatched to any gene: 14. The CDR3 sequence is CASSHSRGASGSYEQYF. DNA of the CDR3: TGTGCCAGCAGCCACTCCAGGGGGGCTAGCGGGAGTTACGAGCAGTACTTC.

The sample holds one count of this clone. The CDR3 nucleotides read TGCGCCAGCAGCCAAGTTAGGCGGGAGTCTTGGGAGCAGTACTTC. As protein: CASSQVRRESWEQYF. The chain employs TRBV4-1 and TRBJ2-7, with 7 nucleotides matching TRBD2. Germline V gene lookup returns CDR1 MGHRA and CDR2 YSYEKL. The V gene end was trimmed by 1 base and the J gene end by 7 bases; junction bases not matched to a gene: 10. CDR3 length: 15 residues.

The chain employs TRBV28 and TRBJ2-1; 10 positions agree with TRBD2. The CDR3 sequence is 16 residues long. The V gene end was trimmed by 6 bases and the J gene end by 5 bases; junction bases not matched to a gene: 10. Germline CDR1 MDHEN, CDR2 SYDVKM. The CDR3 region has the DNA TGTGCCAGCAGGTTCCCAGCGGGAGGGAGGAACAATGAGCAGTTCTTC. It translates to CASRFPAGGRNNEQFF.

The V and J genes are TRBV9 and TRBJ1-2; 8 positions match TRBD1. The length of the CDR3 is 13 residues. CDR1 and CDR2 from the germline V gene are SGDLS and YYNGEE. Trimming at V came to 2 bases and at J to 10 bases, leaving 7 bases not matched to a gene. CDR3 bases: TGTGCCAGCAGCGTCGGACAGGGATCGTACTACACCTTC. This gives the protein CASSVGQGSYYTF.

The rearrangement joins TRBV29-1 to TRBJ1-2; D possibly corresponds to TRBD1 (6 bases). Trimming removed 5 bases at V and 6 bases at J, with 10 bases between. The CDR3 consists of 11 residues. Per the germline V gene, CDR1 is SQVTM and CDR2 is ANQGSEA. CDR3 DNA: TGCAGCGTTTACTACAGGGATGGCTACACCTTC. Residues: CSVYYRDGYTF.

This chain joins TRBV15 and TRBJ2-5; 10 nucleotides line up with TRBD2. Germline CDR1 is LNHNV and CDR2 is YYDKDF (reference sequence). The CDR3 runs to 14 residues. V shed 2 bases and J 4 bases; nucleotides not matched to a gene: 1. The CDR3 reads CATSRLAGVETQYF. The CDR3 DNA reads TGTGCCACCAGCAGACTAGCGGGAGTAGAGACCCAGTACTTC.

The chain employs TRBV5-4 and TRBJ2-7; 9 positions match TRBD2. The V gene's germline CDR1 is SGHNT and CDR2 YYREEE (reference sequence). The V segment lost 0 bases and the J segment 2 bases; nucleotides outside the gene matches: 6. This CDR3 is 16 amino acids long. CDR3 region: CASSLGSGRSPYEQYF. The CDR3 DNA is TGTGCCAGCAGCTTGGGTAGCGGGAGATCCCCCTACGAGCAGTACTTC.

J is TRBJ2-4 and V is TRBV21-1; TRBD1, as called in the table, went unchecked against the DNA. TRBV21-1 is a known pseudogene. The CDR3 covers 14 residues. CDR3 nucleotide sequence: TGTGCCAGCAGCAGATGGGACATTAGAAACATTCAGTACTTC. This sequence encodes CASSRWDIRNIQYF.

This clone was detected a few times. This chain joins TRBV11-3 and TRBJ1-2; 7 bases are a match to TRBD1. The CDR3 covers 13 residues. V shed 5 bases and J 8 bases; nucleotides not matched to a gene: 8. Germline V gene sequence: CDR1 SGHNT, CDR2 YENEEA. The CDR3 region has the DNA TGTGCCAGCAGCCCCCGACAGGGTGGCGGCTACACCTTC. Encoded protein: CASSPRQGGGYTF.

V gene TRBV3-1 (or the pseudogene TRBV3-2) combines with J gene TRBJ2-1; D is ambiguous. CDR3 length: 14 amino acids. CDR1 LGHDT and CDR2 YNNKEL come from the germline V gene (reference sequence). The V end was cut by 1 base, the J end by 6 bases, with 10 bases between. The CDR3 region has the DNA TGTGCCAGCAGCCAAGGATTAGCACGCAATGAGCAGTTCTTC. It translates to CASSQGLARNEQFF.

The V gene is TRBV29-1, the J gene TRBJ2-1; 12 nucleotides align to TRBD2. V lost 5 bases and J lost 12; bases outside the gene matches: 5. The germline V gene has CDR1 SQVTM and CDR2 ANQGSEA. The CDR3 has 12 residues. CDR3 sequence reads: CSVLLAGGPQFF. The CDR3 DNA follows: TGCAGCGTTTTACTAGCGGGAGGACCGCAGTTCTTC.

The V call is TRBV19, the J call TRBJ2-2, with no clear D. The CDR3 sequence is 14 residues long. From germline, CDR1 is LNHDA and CDR2 SQIVND (reference sequence). V was cut by 10 bases and J by 0 bases, with 12 bases left in between. The CDR3 reads CATSGGANTGELFF. As DNA, the CDR3 is TGTGCCACTTCCGGCGGAGCGAACACCGGGGAGCTGTTTTTT.

J is TRBJ1-5 and V is TRBV24-1; D is possibly TRBD1 (5 bases). The length of the CDR3 is 13 residues. Germline CDR1 and CDR2: KGHDR and SFDVKD. With 9 bases removed from V and 6 bases from J, the gap between germline ends came to 14 bases. CDR3 sequence: CATQDRRGQPQHF. CDR3 DNA sequence: TGTGCCACCCAAGACCGGAGGGGTCAGCCCCAGCATTTT.

This clone has just a few counts. The CDR3 loop reads CATADTDGPQHF. For the CDR3, the DNA is TGTGCCACCGCCGACACCGATGGCCCCCAGCATTTT. The rearrangement links TRBV10-3 to TRBJ1-5; D unresolved. The germline gives CDR1 ENHRY, CDR2 SYGVKD. The CDR3 extends over 12 amino acids. Deletions cut 10 bases from V and 10 bases from J, with 17 bases between.